Shown below are 18 T cell receptor beta chains from a single sample sequenced in a study of siplizumab effects on memory and regulatory T cells. For these receptors, no antigen is known. The authors cocultured the mixed lymphocyte reaction cells at 37 degrees C for 6 days. Sequencing used immunoSEQ multiplex PCR; TCRdb keeps in-frame clones, though not all of them. There are some 20,000 clones in the sample; 40% to 60% occur only once, and about 5.3% lies in the top ten. Sample: CFSE-low (dividing) CD4+ T cells sorted from an allogeneic mixed lymphocyte reaction. Receptors originate from a human donor in good health; the cells came from an allogeneic mixed lymphocyte reaction.

Ten or more counts support this clone. The rearrangement links TRBV6-5 to TRBJ1-2; D might be TRBD1 (5 bases). The CDR3 length is 13 residues. V was clipped by 6 bases and J by 1 base, with 9 bases between them. The V gene's germline CDR1 is MNHEY and CDR2 SVGAGI. The DNA of the CDR3 is TGTGCCAGCAGCCTTGACAGTAACTATGGCTACACCTTC. Translating it yields CASSLDSNYGYTF.

The V gene is TRBV28, the J gene TRBJ1-1; perhaps TRBD1 as D (6 bases). Germline assignment: CDR1 MDHEN and CDR2 SYDVKM. This CDR3 is 16 amino acids long. The germline V and J ends were trimmed by 7 bases and 1 base, with 19 bases remaining between them. The chain's CDR3 is CASTPARQGKNTEAFF. In DNA, the CDR3 is TGTGCCAGCACCCCAGCCCGGCAGGGGAAGAACACTGAAGCTTTCTTT.

The rearrangement links TRBV5-1 to TRBJ1-2; D is undetermined. There are 14 residues in the CDR3. Germline loops: CDR1 SGHRS, CDR2 YFSETQ. Trimming cost V 0 bases and J 4 bases, with 10 bases left between them. CDR3 nucleotides: TGCGCCAGCAGCTTGGCCCCGGGTACCTATGGCTACACCTTC. As protein: CASSLAPGTYGYTF. Looking up the rest from reference TRBV5-1 and TRBJ1-2 gives the full variable domain: KAGVTQTPRYLIKTRGQQVTLSCSPISGHRSVSWYQQTPGQGLQFLFEYFSETQRNKGNFPGRFSGRQFSNSRSEMNVSTLELGDSALYLCASSLAPGTYGYTFGSGTRLTVV.

This clone was observed a handful of times. The chain joins TRBV7-3 to TRBJ2-1; D remains ambiguous. CDR1 is SGHTA, CDR2 FQGTGA, per germline. The germline V and J ends were trimmed by 0 bases and 6 bases, with 3 bases remaining between them. This CDR3 contains 12 residues. CDR3 in amino acids: CASSLTLNEQFF. The CDR3 bases are TGTGCCAGCAGCTTAACGCTCAATGAGCAGTTCTTC.

Only a few counts were recorded for this clone. This chain links TRBV5-1 with TRBJ2-5, with TRBD2 matching 12 bases. The CDR3 is 15 amino acids. CDR1 and CDR2 (germline): SGHRS, YFSETQ. The V gene end was trimmed by 7 bases and the J gene end by 4 bases; junction bases not matched to a gene: 8. DNA for the CDR3: TGCGCCAGCCGAGAGCTAGCGGGGGGGGCAGAGACCCAGTACTTC. Protein: CASRELAGGAETQYF.

The V call is TRBV7-3, the J call TRBJ2-3; no firm D call. Germline V lookup: CDR1 SGHTA, CDR2 FQGTGA. Between the trimmed V and J ends, which lost 5 bases and 6 bases, there was a span of 12 bases. This CDR3 has 13 amino acids. The CDR3: CASSPNKGDTQYF. Written as DNA, the CDR3 is TGTGCCAGCAGCCCCAATAAAGGTGATACGCAGTATTTT.

By share, this clone counts as medium-sized (0.01 to 0.1%). V gene TRBV4-2 combines with J gene TRBJ1-5; D is unclear. CDR1 and CDR2 (germline): LGHNA, YNFKEQ. Trimming took off 0 bases at V and 12 bases at J, with 9 bases between the two ends. The CDR3 totals 12 residues. CDR3 bases: TGTGCCAGCAGCCAAGATAGGGTGATCCAGCATTTT. Residues: CASSQDRVIQHF.

The genes are TRBV11-2 and TRBJ2-1; D is undetermined. Germline V gene data show CDR1 as SGHAT and CDR2 as FQNNGV. Between the trimmed V and J ends, which lost 1 base and 5 bases, there was a span of 6 bases. This CDR3 has 13 amino acids. This chain's CDR3 is CASSLGRHNEQFF. The CDR3 DNA reads TGTGCCAGCAGCTTAGGTAGACACAATGAGCAGTTCTTC.

This clone came up a few times. V usage is TRBV29-1 and J usage is TRBJ2-7, with TRBD1 matching 9 bases. The CDR3 length is 14 residues. In germline, CDR1 is SQVTM, CDR2 ANQGSEA. V lost 2 bases, J lost 4 bases, and 6 bases stayed unmatched. CDR3 protein: CSVEQGTGRYEQYF. The CDR3 bases are TGCAGCGTTGAACAGGGGACAGGGAGATACGAGCAGTACTTC.

The rearrangement uses TRBV30 and TRBJ2-7; no firm D call. CDR1 is GTSNPN, CDR2 SVGIG, per germline (reference sequence). The CDR3 length is 11 residues. With 3 bases removed from V and 5 bases from J, the gap between germline ends came to 8 bases. CDR3 nucleotides: TGTGCCTGGAGCAAGGACCACGAGCAGTACTTC. It yields the protein CAWSKDHEQYF.

This sequence joins TRBV9 and TRBJ2-1, with a tentative D call TRBD2 (6 bases). Trimming shortened V by 2 bases and J by 4 bases, and 13 bases separated the two germline ends. CDR1 is SGDLS, CDR2 YYNGEE, per germline. The CDR3 length is 15 residues. The DNA of the CDR3 is TGTGCCAGCAGCGTCTGGTGGGGGGATTACAATGAGCAGTTCTTC. As protein: CASSVWWGDYNEQFF.

A few counts support this clone. The chain recombines TRBV2 with TRBJ2-2; the D is unclear. The germline gives CDR1 SNHLY, CDR2 FYNNEI. Deletions cut 5 bases from V and 3 bases from J, with 4 bases between. The CDR3 is 12 residues long. The CDR3 loop reads CASSIDTGELFF. Written as DNA, the CDR3 is TGTGCCAGCAGTATCGACACCGGGGAGCTGTTTTTT.

By frequency in the sample, this clone is medium-sized (0.01 to 0.1%). The genes are TRBV6-5 and TRBJ1-1, with a possible D match to TRBD1 (5 bases). The CDR3 is made up of 14 amino acids. CDR1 is MNHEY and CDR2 is SVGAGI in the germline V gene. V was clipped by 1 base and J by 1 base, with 7 bases between them. Here the CDR3 reads CASSYWDRNTEAFF. The CDR3 coding sequence is TGTGCCAGCAGTTACTGGGACCGGAACACTGAAGCTTTCTTT.

The rearrangement links TRBV19 to TRBJ2-7, with D unclear. CDR1 and CDR2 (germline): LNHDA, SQIVND (reference sequence). The CDR3 runs 18 residues. Trimming cost V 10 bases and J 1 base, with 29 bases left between them. This CDR3 is CATLPWGFGTDTSYEQYF. The CDR3 DNA reads TGTGCCACTCTCCCTTGGGGATTTGGCACAGACACTTCCTACGAGCAGTACTTC.

The chain joins TRBV6-6 to TRBJ1-6, with 7 bases identical to TRBD1. CDR1 MNHNY and CDR2 SVGAGI come from the germline V gene (reference sequence). J lost 10 bases, V lost 10 bases, and 16 bases had no gene match. The length of the CDR3 is 15 residues. The CDR3 nucleotides are TGTGCCATTTCCCATAAGGGGGCGGAGGCCTCACCCCTCCACTTT. Its protein product is CAISHKGAEASPLHF.

The rearrangement uses TRBV10-3 and TRBJ2-5; unclear D gene. V was trimmed by 3 bases and J by 4 bases, leaving 0 bases between them. This CDR3 is built from 10 residues. CDR1 ENHRY and CDR2 SYGVKD come from the germline V gene. The CDR3 sequence is CAISEETQYF. The CDR3 DNA sequence: TGTGCCATCAGTGAAGAGACCCAGTACTTC.

The chain recombines TRBV2 with TRBJ2-1; D is uncertain. The CDR3 sequence is 14 residues long. V was pared by 6 bases and J by 10 bases, with 19 bases between. In germline, CDR1 is SNHLY, CDR2 FYNNEI. The DNA of the CDR3 is TGTGCCAGCAGCCCGGCTAGGGCCCGGAAGGAGCAGTTCTTC. The encoded protein is CASSPARARKEQFF. The full variable domain, rest sourced from reference TRBV2 and TRBJ2-1, is EPEVTQTPSHQVTQMGQEVILRCVPISNHLYFYWYRQILGQKVEFLVSFYNNEISEKSEIFDDQFSVERPDGSNFTLKIRSTKLEDSAMYFCASSPARARKEQFFGPGTRLTVL.

This clone was counted between two and nine times. The chain joins TRBV4-3 to TRBJ1-1; 8 nucleotides match TRBD1. V dropped 0 bases and J dropped 11; count of bases not matched to a gene: 8. Germline loops: CDR1 LGHNA, CDR2 YSLEER. The CDR3 loop spans 14 amino acids. CDR3 coding DNA: TGCGCCAGCAGCCAAGAAGCAGGGGGCTTAGGGGCTTTCTTT. It specifies CASSQEAGGLGAFF.